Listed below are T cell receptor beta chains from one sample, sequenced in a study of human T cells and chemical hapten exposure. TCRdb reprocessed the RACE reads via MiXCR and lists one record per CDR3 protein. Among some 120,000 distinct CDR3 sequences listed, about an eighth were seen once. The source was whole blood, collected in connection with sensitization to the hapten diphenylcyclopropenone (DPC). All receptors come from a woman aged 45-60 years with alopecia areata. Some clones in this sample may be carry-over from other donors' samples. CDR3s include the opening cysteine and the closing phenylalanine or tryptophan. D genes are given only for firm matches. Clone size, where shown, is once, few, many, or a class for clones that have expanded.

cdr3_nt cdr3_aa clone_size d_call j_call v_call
TGCGCCAGCAGCCAAGAGCCAGGGGGCGCCTCTGAAAAACTGTTTTTT CASSQEPGGASEKLFF many TRBD1 TRBJ1-4 TRBV4-3
TGTGCCAGCAGTCAACAGCAATCGCAGACCTACGAGCAGTACTTC CASSQQQSQTYEQYF few . TRBJ2-7 TRBV6-1
TGTGCCAGCACCCCCGGGGTCAGAGGCAATCAGCCCCAGCATTTT CASTPGVRGNQPQHF few . TRBJ1-5 TRBV18
TGTGCCAGCAGCTTTCGGACGGATACAGATACGCAGTATTTT CASSFRTDTDTQYF . . TRBJ2-3 TRBV7-6
TGTGCCAGCGGAAGACAGGAGGGCTCCTACGAGCAGTACTTC CASGRQEGSYEQYF once . TRBJ2-7 TRBV7-9
TGCGCCAGCAGTTCAGGCTACCCCATTAGCACAGATACGCAGTATTTT CASSSGYPISTDTQYF . . TRBJ2-3 TRBV5-1
TGCAGCGTTGATGCGCCTAGCGGACATATGGGGGATACGCAGTATTTT CSVDAPSGHMGDTQYF few TRBD2 TRBJ2-3 TRBV29-1
TGCGCCAGCAGCTCCCCGGACAGAGCTAACTATGGCTACACCTTC CASSSPDRANYGYTF many . TRBJ1-2 TRBV5-1
TGCGCCAGCAGCCAAACCACAGGAACTTGGAATTCACCCCTCCACTTT CASSQTTGTWNSPLHF . . TRBJ1-6 TRBV4-3
TGTGCCAGCAGCCTAACCGGGGAAGGCAATCAGCCCCAGCATTTT CASSLTGEGNQPQHF . . TRBJ1-5 TRBV7-8
TGTGCCAGCAGTCCCCCGGGACGGCCGAACACTGAAGCTTTCTTT CASSPPGRPNTEAFF many . TRBJ1-1 TRBV28
TGTGCCAGCTCACGAACTAGCGGGAGGGATGAGCAGTTCTTC CASSRTSGRDEQFF many TRBD2 TRBJ2-1 TRBV18
TGTGCCAGCAGCCAGGGTCCACGGCAGGACCGGTACTTC CASSQGPRQDRYF many . TRBJ2-4 TRBV7-6
TGTGCCAGCTGTGAAGGGGGCACAGATACGCAGTATTTT CASCEGGTDTQYF few . TRBJ2-3 TRBV28
TGTGCCAGCAGCTCCAACTTTCCGGGACTCGGGGGCTTC CASSSNFPGLGGF . . TRBJ2-1 TRBV7-4
TGTGCCAGCAGCCAATCCGAGACGGATAATTCACCCCTCCACTTT CASSQSETDNSPLHF many . TRBJ1-6 TRBV3-1
TGTGCCAGCAACCGGGACAGGGTCCCCTACGAGCAGTACTTC CASNRDRVPYEQYF few TRBD1 TRBJ2-7 TRBV11-3
TGTGCCAGCAGCTTTCAGGGAGAGACTGAAGCTTTCTTT CASSFQGETEAFF many . TRBJ1-1 TRBV11-1
TGTGCCAGCAGTTACTCCCCCGCGGGGGAACCCCGAGAGACCCAGTACTTC CASSYSPAGEPRETQYF many TRBD2 TRBJ2-5 TRBV6-5
TGTGCCAGCAGTGGATGGTGGGACCGCGCTGGAAGGGGGCAGTTCTTC CASSGWWDRAGRGQFF . . TRBJ2-1 TRBV6-1
TGTGCCAGCTCACCCTTTCGGGACGGACCTTATGGCTACACCTTC CASSPFRDGPYGYTF . . TRBJ1-2 TRBV18
TGTGCCACCAGACTAGCGGGCGTAAACCAAGAGACCCAGTACTTC CATRLAGVNQETQYF . TRBD2 TRBJ2-5 TRBV2
TGTGCCAGCAGCTTCCGGGGGCGTGAGACTGAAGCTTTCTTT CASSFRGRETEAFF few . TRBJ1-1 TRBV7-8
TGTGCCAGCAGCTTATCGACAAACATTCAGTACTTC CASSLSTNIQYF many . TRBJ2-4 TRBV7-2
TGTGCCAGCAGCCAAGGTAGAGGGGTGGCTAGCGGGAGGAGCGGGGAGCTGTTTTTT CASSQGRGVASGRSGELFF many TRBD2 TRBJ2-2 TRBV4-2
TGCGCCAGCAGTGCCCGATTGAGCTATGGCTACACCTTC CASSARLSYGYTF . . TRBJ1-2 TRBV10-1
TGTGCCAGCAGTGAGGGACACTATGGCTACACCTTC CASSEGHYGYTF few . TRBJ1-2 TRBV2
TGTGCCAGCTCACCGGCAGGGCCCTACGAGCAGTACTTC CASSPAGPYEQYF many . TRBJ2-7 TRBV18
TGTGCTAGTGGTTTGGTACTGGCAGGGCAATTTAGGAACACTGAAGCTTTCTTT CASGLVLAGQFRNTEAFF few . TRBJ1-1 TRBV12-5
TGTGCCAGCAGGGGCTTCACCCCCGGGCAAGAAAAACTGTTTTTT CASRGFTPGQEKLFF many . TRBJ1-4 TRBV2
TGTGCCAGCAGCCAAGATCTCGGGGGGGCCGGGACTGAAGCTTTCTTT CASSQDLGGAGTEAFF . . TRBJ1-1 TRBV14
TGCAGTGCTAGAGATCAGGGGTCTAGCGGGAGAACCTACAATGAGCAGTTCTTC CSARDQGSSGRTYNEQFF many TRBD2 TRBJ2-1 TRBV20-1
TGCAGCGCCGGGGACAGGTCTGGGGCCAACGTCCTGACTTTC CSAGDRSGANVLTF many TRBD1 TRBJ2-6 TRBV29-1
TGTGCCAGCTCACCCCCATTTGGAAGTGAGCAGTTCTTC CASSPPFGSEQFF . . TRBJ2-1 TRBV18
TGTGCCAGCAGCTTCCCTGGGGGGTCTGAAGCTTTCTTT CASSFPGGSEAFF many . TRBJ1-1 TRBV5-4
TGTGCCAGCAGACGGGGGGGGATGGCCTCTGGAAACACCATATATTTT CASRRGGMASGNTIYF many . TRBJ1-3 TRBV11-2
TGTGCCAGCTCAACGCGGGACAGGGGAGGCACAGATACGCAGTATTTT CASSTRDRGGTDTQYF . TRBD1 TRBJ2-3 TRBV18
TGCGCCAGCAGTAAGGGGAGGCTCTACGAGCAGTACTTC CASSKGRLYEQYF many . TRBJ2-7 TRBV5-1
TGCAGCGTTGATAGCGGGAGAGTCACCGGGGAGCTGTTTTTT CSVDSGRVTGELFF many TRBD2 TRBJ2-2 TRBV29-1
TGTGCCAGCAGCTTAGGGACTACAAACTACGAGCAGTACTTC CASSLGTTNYEQYF few . TRBJ2-7 TRBV7-2
TGTGCCAGCAGCTTAGGAGGGAACACCGGGGAGCTGTTTTTT CASSLGGNTGELFF many . TRBJ2-2 TRBV28
TGTGCCAGCAGCTTAGGTCGGGTCAATCAGCCCCAGCATTTT CASSLGRVNQPQHF many . TRBJ1-5 TRBV7-2
TGTGCCAGCTCACCTCGTTCCGGCGGGGGGAGCACAGATACGCAGTATTTT CASSPRSGGGSTDTQYF many TRBD2 TRBJ2-3 TRBV18
TGTGCCAGCAGAAGACAGAGCACAGATACGCAGTATTTT CASRRQSTDTQYF . . TRBJ2-3 TRBV2
TGTGCCAGCAGCTTAGTCTCGGGAACTGAAGCTTTCTTT CASSLVSGTEAFF many . TRBJ1-1 TRBV7-2
TGTGCCAGCAGCGGTGGGCTAGGTCCCCAGTACTTC CASSGGLGPQYF few . TRBJ2-5 TRBV5-6
TGCAGCGTTGTTGAGGACAGCCCCTACGAGCAGTACTTC CSVVEDSPYEQYF . . TRBJ2-7 TRBV29-1
TGTGCCAGCAGCCCCAGACTAGCGAAGTCGAACACCGGGGAGCTGTTTTTT CASSPRLAKSNTGELFF many TRBD2 TRBJ2-2 TRBV7-9
TGTGCCAGCAGTTACTCCGGGGGCCGGTCGGGAGAGACCCAGTACTTC CASSYSGGRSGETQYF few . TRBJ2-5 TRBV6-6
TGCAGCGTTGAAGGGACAGGGGAAGAGACCCAGTACTTC CSVEGTGEETQYF few TRBD1 TRBJ2-5 TRBV29-1
TGTGCCACCGGACTAGCGGGGGGCCTCAATGAGCAGTTCTTC CATGLAGGLNEQFF few TRBD2 TRBJ2-1 TRBV6-2/TRBV6-3
TGTGCCAGCAGTTACGATGTTCAAACCGGGAGTGAAAAACTGTTTTTT CASSYDVQTGSEKLFF . . TRBJ1-4 TRBV6-5
TGCAGTGCTAGAGGTCAGGAAGCTAGCAATCAGCCCCAGCATTTT CSARGQEASNQPQHF few . TRBJ1-5 TRBV20-1
TGTGCCAGCAGTCCCCGACTAGCGGGAGGGGAGCAGTACTTC CASSPRLAGGEQYF once TRBD2 TRBJ2-7 TRBV12-3/TRBV12-4
TGCGCCAGCAGCCAAGAAGGCAGGTCGATCATCATGAACACTGAAGCTTTCTTT CASSQEGRSIIMNTEAFF . . TRBJ1-1 TRBV4-1
TGTGCCAGCAGCCTGAACAGGGGGAACTACAATGAGCAGTTCTTC CASSLNRGNYNEQFF . TRBD1 TRBJ2-1 TRBV11-2
TGTGCCAGCAGCCTTCGACTAGCGGGAGGCCCTAGCACAGATACGCAGTATTTT CASSLRLAGGPSTDTQYF . TRBD2 TRBJ2-3 TRBV3-1
TGTGCCAGAGGGAGACAGGGAGGTCGAGAGACCCAGTACTTC CARGRQGGRETQYF . . TRBJ2-5 TRBV2
TGTGCCAGCAGTTACGGGGGGGGCATGAACACTGAAGCTTTCTTT CASSYGGGMNTEAFF . . TRBJ1-1 TRBV6-5